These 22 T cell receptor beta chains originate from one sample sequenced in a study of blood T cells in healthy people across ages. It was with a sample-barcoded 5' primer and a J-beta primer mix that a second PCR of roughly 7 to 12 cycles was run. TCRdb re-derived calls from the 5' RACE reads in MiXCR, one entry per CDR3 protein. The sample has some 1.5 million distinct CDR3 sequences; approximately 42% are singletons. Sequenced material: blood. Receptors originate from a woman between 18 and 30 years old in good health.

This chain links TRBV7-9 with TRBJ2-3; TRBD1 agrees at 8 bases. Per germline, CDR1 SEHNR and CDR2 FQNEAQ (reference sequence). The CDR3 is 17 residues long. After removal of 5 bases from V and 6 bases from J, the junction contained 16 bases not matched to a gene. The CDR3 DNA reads TGTGCCAGCAGCCCCACACTGGGGGACAGGAGAGAGGATACGCAGTATTTT. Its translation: CASSPTLGDRREDTQYF.

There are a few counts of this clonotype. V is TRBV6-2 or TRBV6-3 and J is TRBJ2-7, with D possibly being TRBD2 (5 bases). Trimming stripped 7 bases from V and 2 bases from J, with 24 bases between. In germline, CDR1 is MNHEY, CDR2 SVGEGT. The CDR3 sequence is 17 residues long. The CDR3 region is CASTTEWGELGTYEQYF. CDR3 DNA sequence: TGTGCCAGCACCACCGAATGGGGAGAACTGGGGACCTACGAGCAGTACTTC.

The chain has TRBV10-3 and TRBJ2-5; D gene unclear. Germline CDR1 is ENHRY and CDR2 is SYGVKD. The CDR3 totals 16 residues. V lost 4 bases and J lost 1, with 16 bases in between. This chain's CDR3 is CAISGGVIESQETQYF. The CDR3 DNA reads TGTGCCATCAGTGGTGGAGTTATCGAGTCCCAAGAGACCCAGTACTTC.

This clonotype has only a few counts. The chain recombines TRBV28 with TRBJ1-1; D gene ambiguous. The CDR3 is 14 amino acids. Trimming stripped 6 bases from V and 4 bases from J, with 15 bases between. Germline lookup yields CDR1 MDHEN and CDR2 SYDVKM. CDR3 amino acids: CASSLDSSGTEAFF. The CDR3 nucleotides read TGTGCCAGCAGCCTGGACTCCTCGGGCACTGAAGCTTTCTTT.

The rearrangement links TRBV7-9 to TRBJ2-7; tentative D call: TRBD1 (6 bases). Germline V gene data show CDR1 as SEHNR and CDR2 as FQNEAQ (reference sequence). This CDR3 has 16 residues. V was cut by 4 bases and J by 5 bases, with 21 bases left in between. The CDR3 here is CASSYYRDVKVDEQYF. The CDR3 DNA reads TGTGCCAGCAGCTACTACAGGGACGTCAAAGTCGACGAGCAGTACTTC. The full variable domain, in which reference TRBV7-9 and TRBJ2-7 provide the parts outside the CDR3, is DTGVSQNPRHKITKRGQNVTFRCDPISEHNRLYWYRQTLGQGPEFLTYFQNEAQLEKSRLLSDRFSAERPKGSFSTLEIQRTEQGDSAMYLCASSYYRDVKVDEQYFGPGTRLTVT.

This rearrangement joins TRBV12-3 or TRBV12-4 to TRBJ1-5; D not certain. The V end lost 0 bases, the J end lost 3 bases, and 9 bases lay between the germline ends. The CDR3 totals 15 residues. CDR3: CASSLAGQPNQPQHF. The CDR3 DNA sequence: TGTGCCAGCAGTTTAGCGGGCCAGCCCAATCAGCCCCAGCATTTT.

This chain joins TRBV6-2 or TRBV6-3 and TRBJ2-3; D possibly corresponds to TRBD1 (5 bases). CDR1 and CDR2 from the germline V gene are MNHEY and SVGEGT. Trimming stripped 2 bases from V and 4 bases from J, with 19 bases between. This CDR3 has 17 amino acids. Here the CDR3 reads CASSYMQGIISSDTQYF. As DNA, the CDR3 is TGTGCCAGCAGTTACATGCAGGGTATCATATCGTCAGATACGCAGTATTTT.

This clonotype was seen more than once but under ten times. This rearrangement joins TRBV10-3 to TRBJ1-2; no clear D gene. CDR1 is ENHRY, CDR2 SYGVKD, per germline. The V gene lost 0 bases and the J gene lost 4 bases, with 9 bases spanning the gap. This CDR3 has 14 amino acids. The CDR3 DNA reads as TGTGCCATCAGTGAGTCGTTGAACGTCTATGGCTACACCTTC. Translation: CAISESLNVYGYTF.

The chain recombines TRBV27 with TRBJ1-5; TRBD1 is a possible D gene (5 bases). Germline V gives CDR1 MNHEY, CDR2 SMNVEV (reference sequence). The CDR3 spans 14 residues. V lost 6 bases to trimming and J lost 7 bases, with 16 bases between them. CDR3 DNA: TGTGCCAGCAGCCCCGGGACTTCGGACCAGCCCCAGCATTTT. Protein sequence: CASSPGTSDQPQHF.

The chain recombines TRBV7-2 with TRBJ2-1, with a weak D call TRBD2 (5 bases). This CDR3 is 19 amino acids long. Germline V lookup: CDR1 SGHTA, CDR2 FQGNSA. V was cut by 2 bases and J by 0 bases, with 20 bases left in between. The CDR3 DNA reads TGTGCCAGCAGCTTAAAGGGCTGGGAGCGAATTAGCTCCTACAATGAGCAGTTCTTC. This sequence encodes CASSLKGWERISSYNEQFF.

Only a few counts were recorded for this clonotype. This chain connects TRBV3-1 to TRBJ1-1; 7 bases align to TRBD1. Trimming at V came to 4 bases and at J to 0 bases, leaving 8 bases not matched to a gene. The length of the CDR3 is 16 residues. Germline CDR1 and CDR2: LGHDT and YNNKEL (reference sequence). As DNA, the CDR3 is TGTGCCAGCAGCCCCCGACAGGGCTACATGAACACTGAAGCTTTCTTT. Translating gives CASSPRQGYMNTEAFF.

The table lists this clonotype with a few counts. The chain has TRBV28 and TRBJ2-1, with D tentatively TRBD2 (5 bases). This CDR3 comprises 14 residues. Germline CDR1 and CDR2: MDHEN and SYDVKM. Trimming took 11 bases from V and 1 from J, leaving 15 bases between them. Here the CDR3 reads CASHQEESYNEQFF. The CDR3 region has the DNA TGTGCCTCCCACCAGGAGGAGTCCTACAATGAGCAGTTCTTC.

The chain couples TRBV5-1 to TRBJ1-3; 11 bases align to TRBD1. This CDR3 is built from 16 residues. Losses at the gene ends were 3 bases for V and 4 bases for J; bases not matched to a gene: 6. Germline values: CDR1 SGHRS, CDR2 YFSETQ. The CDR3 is CASSSGTGGPGNTIYF. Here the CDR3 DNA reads TGCGCCAGCAGCTCCGGGACAGGGGGACCCGGAAACACCATATATTTT.

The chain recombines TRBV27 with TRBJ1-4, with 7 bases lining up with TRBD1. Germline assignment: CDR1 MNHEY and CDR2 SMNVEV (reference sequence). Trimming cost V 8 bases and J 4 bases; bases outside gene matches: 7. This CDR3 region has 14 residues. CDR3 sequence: CASSQGGYNEKLFF. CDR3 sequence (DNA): TGTGCCAGCTCCCAGGGGGGCTATAATGAAAAACTGTTTTTT.

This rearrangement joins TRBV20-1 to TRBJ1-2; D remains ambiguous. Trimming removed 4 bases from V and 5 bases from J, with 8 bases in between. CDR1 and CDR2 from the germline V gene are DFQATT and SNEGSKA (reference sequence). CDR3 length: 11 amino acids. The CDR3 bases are TGCAGTGCTAACAGACAATATGGCTACACCTTC. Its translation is CSANRQYGYTF.

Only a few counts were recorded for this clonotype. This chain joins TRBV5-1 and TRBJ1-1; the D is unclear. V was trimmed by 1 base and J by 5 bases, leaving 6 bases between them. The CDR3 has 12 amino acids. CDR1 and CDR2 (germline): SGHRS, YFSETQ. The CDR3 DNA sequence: TGCGCCAGCAGCTTGCAGGCTACTGAAGCTTTCTTT. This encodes CASSLQATEAFF. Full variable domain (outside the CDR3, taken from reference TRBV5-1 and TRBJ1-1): KAGVTQTPRYLIKTRGQQVTLSCSPISGHRSVSWYQQTPGQGLQFLFEYFSETQRNKGNFPGRFSGRQFSNSRSEMNVSTLELGDSALYLCASSLQATEAFFGQGTRLTVV.

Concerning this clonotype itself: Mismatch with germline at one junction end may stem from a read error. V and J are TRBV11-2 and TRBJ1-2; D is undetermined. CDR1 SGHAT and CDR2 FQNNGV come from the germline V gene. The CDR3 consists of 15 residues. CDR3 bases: TGTGTCAGCAACTTATCCGGGATAGGAGACTATGGCTACACCTTC. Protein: CVSNLSGIGDYGYTF.

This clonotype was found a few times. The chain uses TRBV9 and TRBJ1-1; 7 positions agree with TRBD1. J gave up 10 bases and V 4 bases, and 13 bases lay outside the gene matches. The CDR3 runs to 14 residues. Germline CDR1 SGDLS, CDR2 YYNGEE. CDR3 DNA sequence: TGTGCCAGCAGCCGCATGGGACAGAGTTCACCAGCTTTCTTT. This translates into CASSRMGQSSPAFF.

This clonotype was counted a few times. The CDR3 is CSARDRLGTGIYNEQFF. The CDR3 DNA reads as TGCAGTGCTAGAGATCGTTTAGGGACAGGGATATACAATGAGCAGTTCTTC. V and J are TRBV20-1 and TRBJ2-1, with 9 bases lining up with TRBD1. Germline values: CDR1 DFQATT, CDR2 SNEGSKA (reference sequence). The CDR3 loop spans 17 amino acids. V shed 0 bases, J shed 4 bases, and the junction held 10 bases outside the gene matches.

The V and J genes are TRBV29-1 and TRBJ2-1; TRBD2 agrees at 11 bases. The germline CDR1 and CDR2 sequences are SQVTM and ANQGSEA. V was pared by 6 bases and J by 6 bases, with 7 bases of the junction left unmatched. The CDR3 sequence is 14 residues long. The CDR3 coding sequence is TGCAGCGTCCCGACTAGCGGGGATGGCAATGAGCAGTTCTTC. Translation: CSVPTSGDGNEQFF.

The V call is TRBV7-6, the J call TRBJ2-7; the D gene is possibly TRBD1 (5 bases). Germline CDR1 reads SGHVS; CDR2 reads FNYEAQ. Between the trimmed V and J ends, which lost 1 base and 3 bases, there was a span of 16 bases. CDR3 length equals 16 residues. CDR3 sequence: CASSLDRGTGNYEQYF. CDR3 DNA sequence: TGTGCCAGCAGCTTAGACCGAGGCACAGGCAACTACGAGCAGTACTTC.

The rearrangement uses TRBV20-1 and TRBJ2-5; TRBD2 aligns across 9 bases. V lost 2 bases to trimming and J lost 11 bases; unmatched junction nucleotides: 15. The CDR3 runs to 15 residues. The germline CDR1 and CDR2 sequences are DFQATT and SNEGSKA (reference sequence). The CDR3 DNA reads TGCAGTGCTAGAACACTAGCGGGTAGGCGGAATGAGCAGTACTTC. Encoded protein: CSARTLAGRRNEQYF.